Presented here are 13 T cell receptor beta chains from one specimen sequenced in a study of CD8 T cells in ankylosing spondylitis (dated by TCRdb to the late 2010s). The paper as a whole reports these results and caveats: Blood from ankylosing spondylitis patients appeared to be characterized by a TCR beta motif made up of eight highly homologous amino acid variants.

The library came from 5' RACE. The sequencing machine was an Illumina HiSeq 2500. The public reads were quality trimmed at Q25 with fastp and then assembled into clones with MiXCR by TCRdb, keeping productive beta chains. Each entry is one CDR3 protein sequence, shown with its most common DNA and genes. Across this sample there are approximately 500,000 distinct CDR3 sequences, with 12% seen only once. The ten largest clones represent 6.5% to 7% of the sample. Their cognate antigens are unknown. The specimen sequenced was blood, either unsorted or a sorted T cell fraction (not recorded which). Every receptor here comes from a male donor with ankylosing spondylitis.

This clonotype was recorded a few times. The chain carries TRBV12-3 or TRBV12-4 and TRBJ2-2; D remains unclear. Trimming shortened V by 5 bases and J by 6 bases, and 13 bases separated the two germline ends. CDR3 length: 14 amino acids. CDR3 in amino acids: CASSVSPKPGELFF. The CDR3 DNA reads TGTGCCAGCAGTGTCTCCCCCAAACCCGGGGAGCTGTTTTTT.

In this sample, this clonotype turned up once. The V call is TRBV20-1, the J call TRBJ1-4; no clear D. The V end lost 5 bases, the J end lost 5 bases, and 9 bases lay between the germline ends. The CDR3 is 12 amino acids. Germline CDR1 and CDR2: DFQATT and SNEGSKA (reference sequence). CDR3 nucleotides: TGCAGTGCTGCCCGCTTGAATGAAAAACTGTTTTTT. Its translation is CSAARLNEKLFF.

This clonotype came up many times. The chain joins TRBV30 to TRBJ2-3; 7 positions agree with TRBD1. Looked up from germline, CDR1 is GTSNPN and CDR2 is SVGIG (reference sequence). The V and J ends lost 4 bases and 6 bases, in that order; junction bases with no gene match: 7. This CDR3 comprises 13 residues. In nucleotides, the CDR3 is TGTGCCTGGACAGGGGGTTTCGGCGATACGCAGTATTTT. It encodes CAWTGGFGDTQYF.

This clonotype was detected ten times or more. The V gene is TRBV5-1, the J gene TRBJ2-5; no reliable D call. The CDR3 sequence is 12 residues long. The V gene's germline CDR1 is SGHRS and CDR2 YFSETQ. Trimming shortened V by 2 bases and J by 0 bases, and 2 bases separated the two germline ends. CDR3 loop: CASSFYQETQYF. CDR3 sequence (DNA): TGCGCCAGCAGCTTCTACCAAGAGACCCAGTACTTC.

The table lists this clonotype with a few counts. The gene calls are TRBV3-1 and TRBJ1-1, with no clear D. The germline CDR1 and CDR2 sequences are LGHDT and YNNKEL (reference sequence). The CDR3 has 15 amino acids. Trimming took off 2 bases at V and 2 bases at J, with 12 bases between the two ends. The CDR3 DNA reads TGTGCCAGCAGCCAATCGGCAGTCGGTAACACTGAAGCTTTCTTT. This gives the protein CASSQSAVGNTEAFF.

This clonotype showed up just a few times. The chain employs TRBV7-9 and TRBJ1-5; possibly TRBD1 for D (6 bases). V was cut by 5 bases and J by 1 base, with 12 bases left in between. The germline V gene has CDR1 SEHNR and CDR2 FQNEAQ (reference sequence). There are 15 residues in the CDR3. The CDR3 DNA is TGTGCCAGCAGCCCGGGGGGCAGCAGCAATCAGCCCCAGCATTTT. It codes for CASSPGGSSNQPQHF.

The DNA for the CDR3 is TGTGCCAGCAGTGAAAACAGACAGAGGTCGTACGTC. Translating gives CASSENRQRSYV. The rearrangement joins TRBV2 to TRBJ2-7, with D maybe TRBD1 (5 bases). With 2 bases removed from V and 12 bases from J, the gap between germline ends came to 14 bases. This CDR3 has 12 amino acids. CDR1 is SNHLY and CDR2 is FYNNEI in the germline V gene.

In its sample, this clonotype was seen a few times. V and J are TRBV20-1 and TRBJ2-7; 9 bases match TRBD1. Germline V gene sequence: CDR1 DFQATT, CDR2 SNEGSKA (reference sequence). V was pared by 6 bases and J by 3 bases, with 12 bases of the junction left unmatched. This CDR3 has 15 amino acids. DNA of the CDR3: TGCAGTGCGCCAGGGCCGGGACAGGGAAACTACGAGCAGTACGTC. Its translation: CSAPGPGQGNYEQYV.

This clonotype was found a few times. CDR3: CAWSVVTGGSTDSPYEQYV. CDR3 DNA sequence: TGTGCCTGGAGTGTAGTAACAGGAGGTTCCACGGACTCACCCTACGAGCAGTACGTC. The chain joins TRBV30 to TRBJ2-7, with D perhaps matching TRBD1 or TRBD2 (5 bases each). Looked up from germline, CDR1 is GTSNPN and CDR2 is SVGIG (reference sequence). The CDR3 extends over 19 amino acids. V was trimmed by 0 bases and J by 2 bases, leaving 26 bases between them.

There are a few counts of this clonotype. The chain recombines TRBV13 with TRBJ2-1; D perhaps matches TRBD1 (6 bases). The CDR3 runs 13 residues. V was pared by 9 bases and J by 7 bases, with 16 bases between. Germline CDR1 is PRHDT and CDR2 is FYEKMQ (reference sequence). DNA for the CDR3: TGTGCCAGTCTTTTACAGGGCGGTAATGAGCAGTTCTTC. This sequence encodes CASLLQGGNEQFF. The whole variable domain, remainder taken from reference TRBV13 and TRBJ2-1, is AAGVIQSPRHLIKEKRETATLKCYPIPRHDTVYWYQQGPGQDPQFLISFYEKMQSDKGSIPDRFSAQQFSDYHSELNMSSLELGDSALYFCASLLQGGNEQFFGPGTRLTVL.

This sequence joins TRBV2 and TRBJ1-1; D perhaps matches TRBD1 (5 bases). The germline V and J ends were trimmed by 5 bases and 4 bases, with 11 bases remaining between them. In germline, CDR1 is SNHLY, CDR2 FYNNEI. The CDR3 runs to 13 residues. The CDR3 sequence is CASSPGLATEAFF. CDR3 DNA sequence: TGTGCCAGCAGTCCGGGGCTTGCCACTGAAGCTTTCTTT.

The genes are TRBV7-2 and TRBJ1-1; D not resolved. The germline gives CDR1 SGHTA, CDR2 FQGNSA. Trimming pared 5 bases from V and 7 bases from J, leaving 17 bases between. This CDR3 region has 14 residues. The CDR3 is CASSVERSWGEAFF. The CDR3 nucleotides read TGTGCCAGCAGCGTCGAGCGGAGCTGGGGTGAAGCTTTCTTT.

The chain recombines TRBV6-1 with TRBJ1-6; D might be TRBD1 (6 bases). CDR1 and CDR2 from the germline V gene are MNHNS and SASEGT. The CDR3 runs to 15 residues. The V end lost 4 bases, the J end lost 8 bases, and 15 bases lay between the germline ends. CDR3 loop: CASSVSVRGDSPLHF. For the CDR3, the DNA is TGTGCCAGCAGTGTGTCTGTCAGGGGAGATTCACCCCTCCACTTT.